The 21 T cell receptor beta chains below were found in one sample sequenced in a study of shared T cell receptors in the human thymus (dated by TCRdb to the early 2020s). Receptor amplification or capture employed the immunoSEQ multiplex PCR assay. In TCRdb, the immuneACCESS table is reduced to in-frame sequences with V and J assigned. These tables do not hold every clone; where another copy was compared, an unresolved V gene accounts for under half, and the others remain unexplained. The sample has about 660,000 clones on record, 87% of them singletons. Over 0.008% of the sample is in the top ten clones. These data also formed part of another study, on human thymus T cells.

The sample consisted of thymocytes. These receptor sequences come from a boy under two years old with a congenital heart defect. Donor details come from another sample of the same person, matched by shared clones.

The J gene is TRBJ2-7, the V gene TRBV4-3, with 7 bases that match TRBD1. CDR1 and CDR2 (germline): LGHNA, YSLEER. The CDR3 has 16 amino acids. J was trimmed by 3 bases and V by 2 bases; bases with no gene match: 10. The CDR3: CASSQIWTGGLYEQYF. CDR3 in DNA: TGCGCCAGCAGCCAAATTTGGACAGGCGGGCTCTACGAGCAGTACTTC.

The rearrangement uses TRBV7-9 and TRBJ2-3; weak D call: TRBD2 (6 bases). CDR1 and CDR2 from the germline V gene are SEHNR and FQNEAQ (reference sequence). Trimming cost V 3 bases and J 4 bases, with 20 bases left between them. The length of the CDR3 is 17 residues. CDR3 DNA sequence: TGTGCCAGCAGCTTCGGGGGTCCGGCGGGGCCCGCAGATACGCAGTATTTT. This sequence encodes CASSFGGPAGPADTQYF.

The CDR3 coding sequence is TGTGCCAGCAAGCCAATAAGCGGGGGGGCCCCGAACACCGGGGAGCTGTTTTTT. Its protein is CASKPISGGAPNTGELFF. The genes are TRBV11-2 and TRBJ2-2; 10 bases align to TRBD2. The junction had 11 bases not matched to a gene; V was cut back by 7 bases and J by 0 bases. The germline V gene encodes CDR1 SGHAT and CDR2 FQNNGV. The CDR3 spans 18 residues. The whole variable domain, filled in from reference TRBV11-2 and TRBJ2-2, reads EAGVAQSPRYKIIEKRQSVAFWCNPISGHATLYWYQQILGQGPKLLIQFQNNGVVDDSQLPKDRFSAERLKGVDSTLKIQPAKLEDSAVYLCASKPISGGAPNTGELFFGEGSRLTVL.

V and J are TRBV29-1 and TRBJ2-3; 12 nucleotides agree with TRBD2. Germline loops: CDR1 SQVTM, CDR2 ANQGSEA. Trimming cost V 0 bases and J 3 bases; bases outside gene matches: 7. CDR3 size: 17 residues. CDR3 sequence: CSVEELAGGGLTDTQYF. The CDR3 region has the DNA TGCAGCGTTGAAGAGCTAGCGGGGGGGGGATTAACAGATACGCAGTATTTT.

This chain connects TRBV5-6 to TRBJ1-4; 7 nucleotides agree with TRBD1. The CDR3 runs to 17 residues. Losses at the gene ends were 4 bases for V and 6 bases for J; bases not matched to a gene: 15. The germline gives CDR1 SGHDT, CDR2 YYEEEE. The CDR3 reads CASSPTRGQSVDEKLFF. In nucleotides, the CDR3 is TGTGCCAGCAGCCCAACCCGGGGACAGTCGGTCGATGAAAAACTGTTTTTT.

This CDR3 reads CASSLVPLGGEAEAFF. CDR3 nucleotide sequence: TGTGCCAGCAGCTTAGTGCCCCTAGGGGGCGAAGCCGAAGCTTTCTTT. The J gene is TRBJ1-1, the V gene TRBV11-2, with TRBD1 identical over 7 bases. In germline, CDR1 is SGHAT, CDR2 FQNNGV. This CDR3 is built from 16 residues. The V gene end was trimmed by 1 base and the J gene end by 8 bases; junction bases not matched to a gene: 13.

CDR3 protein: CASSLARTQGAGELFF. CDR3 nucleotide sequence: TGTGCCAGCAGCTTAGCCAGGACACAAGGTGCCGGGGAGCTGTTTTTT. This chain uses TRBV11-2 with TRBJ2-2, with D perhaps matching TRBD1 (5 bases). This CDR3 is 16 amino acids long. CDR1 is SGHAT, CDR2 FQNNGV, per germline. V was pared by 1 base and J by 6 bases, with 15 bases between.

The V gene is TRBV4-1, the J gene TRBJ2-7, with TRBD1 as a possible D gene (6 bases). This CDR3 is 14 amino acids long. Germline lookup yields CDR1 MGHRA and CDR2 YSYEKL. Trimming shortened V by 4 bases and J by 1 base, and 11 bases separated the two germline ends. The CDR3: CASSRYRVSYEQYF. Here the CDR3 DNA reads TGCGCCAGCAGCCGTTACAGGGTTTCCTACGAGCAGTACTTC.

This rearrangement joins TRBV4-1 to TRBJ1-3; no clear D gene. This CDR3 spans 14 amino acids. V dropped 1 base and J dropped 1 base, with 5 bases sitting between them. The germline gives CDR1 MGHRA, CDR2 YSYEKL. The CDR3 nucleotides read TGCGCCAGCAGCCAAGCCTCGTCTGGAAACACCATATATTTT. It encodes CASSQASSGNTIYF.

The chain links TRBV13 to TRBJ2-2, with 9 bases matching TRBD2. The CDR3 spans 16 residues. J lost 4 bases, V lost 3 bases, and 6 bases had no gene match. Germline loops: CDR1 PRHDT, CDR2 FYEKMQ (reference sequence). DNA for the CDR3: TGTGCCAGCAGCTTCGGGCTAGCGGGACCCACCGGGGAGCTGTTTTTT. Amino acids: CASSFGLAGPTGELFF.

The CDR3 region is CASNGGTVNEQFF. The CDR3 nucleotides read TGTGCCAGCAATGGAGGGACCGTCAATGAGCAGTTCTTC. V and J are TRBV2 and TRBJ2-1, with D perhaps TRBD2 (6 bases). The germline V gene has CDR1 SNHLY and CDR2 FYNNEI. This CDR3 is built from 13 residues. Deletions cut 7 bases from V and 6 bases from J, with 13 bases between.

With respect to this clone: A junction end diverges from the germline sequence, so it may reflect a read error. The chain recombines TRBV28 with TRBJ2-2; D might be TRBD1 (6 bases). CDR1 is MDHEN, CDR2 SYDVKM, per germline. The length of the CDR3 is 12 residues. The CDR3 protein is CPGIRGTGELFF. In DNA form, the CDR3 reads TGCCCCGGAATCAGGGGCACCGGGGAGCTGTTTTTT. Full variable domain (missing parts from reference TRBV28 and TRBJ2-2): DVKVTQSSRYLVKRTGEKVFLECVQDMDHENMFWYRQDPGLGLRLIYFSYDVKMKEKGDIPEGYSVSREKKERFSLILESASTNQTSMYLCPGIRGTGELFFGEGSRLTVL.

J is TRBJ1-1 and V is TRBV28; D call uncertain. V shed 6 bases and J shed 1 base, with 9 bases lying between them. In germline, CDR1 is MDHEN, CDR2 SYDVKM. The CDR3 loop spans 13 amino acids. CDR3 in DNA: TGTGCCAGCAGGACTACAGAGAACACTGAAGCTTTCTTT. It encodes CASRTTENTEAFF. Looking up the rest from reference TRBV28 and TRBJ1-1 gives the full variable domain: DVKVTQSSRYLVKRTGEKVFLECVQDMDHENMFWYRQDPGLGLRLIYFSYDVKMKEKGDIPEGYSVSREKKERFSLILESASTNQTSMYLCASRTTENTEAFFGQGTRLTVV.

The genes are TRBV7-6 and TRBJ2-3; D is perhaps TRBD2 (6 bases). This CDR3 has 15 residues. Germline loops: CDR1 SGHVS, CDR2 FNYEAQ. The V gene lost 1 base and the J gene lost 0 bases, with 8 bases spanning the gap. This chain's CDR3 is CASSLVSGSTDTQYF. The DNA of the CDR3 is TGTGCCAGCAGCTTAGTTAGCGGAAGCACAGATACGCAGTATTTT.

The chain is built from TRBV6-1 and TRBJ1-1, with 10 bases identical to TRBD1. The germline CDR1 and CDR2 sequences are MNHNS and SASEGT. This CDR3 has 14 amino acids. Germline trimming cut 7 bases from V and 7 bases from J; bases unmatched to any gene: 9. CDR3 in DNA: TGTGCCAGCAACCCTGGGGACAGGGGACGTGAAGCTTTCTTT. This sequence encodes CASNPGDRGREAFF.

A remark on this clone: Germline is not matched at one junction end, which may reflect a read error. This sequence joins TRBV29-1 and TRBJ2-3; 9 bases align to TRBD2. The CDR3 runs 13 residues. CDR1 is SQVTM and CDR2 is ANQGSEA in the germline V gene. The CDR3 loop reads CVAAGLARDTQYF. CDR3 DNA: TGTGTTGCGGCGGGACTAGCTCGCGATACGCAGTATTTT.

The J gene is TRBJ2-3, the V gene TRBV25-1; 9 positions match TRBD2. V lost 5 bases and J lost 3; bases outside the gene matches: 9. Germline assignment: CDR1 MGHDK and CDR2 SYGVNS. This CDR3 is 16 amino acids long. The CDR3: CASSRSSGSGTDTQYF. The CDR3 DNA reads as TGTGCCAGCAGTCGAAGTAGCGGGAGTGGGACAGATACGCAGTATTTT.

The chain employs TRBV6-1 and TRBJ2-7, with TRBD2 matching 8 bases. This CDR3 is built from 14 residues. Looked up from germline, CDR1 is MNHNS and CDR2 is SASEGT. V shed 7 bases, J shed 6 bases, and the junction held 11 bases outside the gene matches. Here the CDR3 reads CASTRAGARSEQYF. CDR3 nucleotide sequence: TGTGCCAGCACTAGAGCGGGGGCGCGTTCCGAGCAGTACTTC.

The chain couples TRBV10-3 to TRBJ2-3, with 15 bases matching TRBD2. The V gene's germline CDR1 is ENHRY and CDR2 SYGVKD. The ends lost 2 bases at V and 2 bases at J; junction bases unmatched: 11. The CDR3 extends over 20 amino acids. The CDR3 DNA is TGTGCCATCAGTGAGAAGGTGGTCGGGACTAGCGGGGGGATCACAGATACGCAGTATTTT. This gives the protein CAISEKVVGTSGGITDTQYF.

The chain is built from TRBV28 and TRBJ2-2; TRBD2 might be the D (5 bases). V lost 2 bases and J 1 base, leaving 11 bases between the germline ends. Germline CDR1 and CDR2: MDHEN and SYDVKM. The CDR3 spans 16 residues. The CDR3 sequence is CASSLRPGRNTGELFF. CDR3 coding DNA: TGTGCCAGCAGTTTAAGACCGGGGAGGAACACCGGGGAGCTGTTTTTT.

V is TRBV19 and J is TRBJ2-3; D is unresolved. The CDR3 has 12 amino acids. CDR1 LNHDA and CDR2 SQIVND come from the germline V gene (reference sequence). V was trimmed by 5 bases and J by 2 bases, leaving 5 bases between them. CDR3 coding DNA: TGTGCCAGTAGTCCCGTCACAGATACGCAGTATTTT. Its translation: CASSPVTDTQYF.